This T cell receptor beta chain appears in the sequencing data of a study of blood T cell repertoires in COVID-19. Study-level information: Researchers got acute and convalescent COVID-19 samples from the United States, Italy and Spain.

The V and J ends lost 1 base and 5 bases, in that order; junction bases with no gene match: 6. The CDR3 has 16 amino acids. Germline CDR1 is LGHNA and CDR2 is YSLEER. In the authors' workflow: Quantification of nucleated cells was approximated via reference gene primer amplification. Repertoires were generated with immunoSEQ multiplex PCR, while TCRdb's copy carries only in-frame clones and drops some. Clone size and the V and J calls come from that table; the DNA yielded D and trimming. The data show roughly 230,000 clones, roughly 84% seen once. This sequence originates from a man in his forties or fifties with active or convalescent COVID-19. The gene calls are TRBV4-3 and TRBJ2-1, with 9 bases fitting TRBD2. Sequenced sample: peripheral blood. CDR3 in amino acids: CASSQARGGPNNEQFF. DNA for the CDR3: TGCGCCAGCAGCCAAGCGCGGGGGGGCCCCAACAATGAGCAGTTCTTC.